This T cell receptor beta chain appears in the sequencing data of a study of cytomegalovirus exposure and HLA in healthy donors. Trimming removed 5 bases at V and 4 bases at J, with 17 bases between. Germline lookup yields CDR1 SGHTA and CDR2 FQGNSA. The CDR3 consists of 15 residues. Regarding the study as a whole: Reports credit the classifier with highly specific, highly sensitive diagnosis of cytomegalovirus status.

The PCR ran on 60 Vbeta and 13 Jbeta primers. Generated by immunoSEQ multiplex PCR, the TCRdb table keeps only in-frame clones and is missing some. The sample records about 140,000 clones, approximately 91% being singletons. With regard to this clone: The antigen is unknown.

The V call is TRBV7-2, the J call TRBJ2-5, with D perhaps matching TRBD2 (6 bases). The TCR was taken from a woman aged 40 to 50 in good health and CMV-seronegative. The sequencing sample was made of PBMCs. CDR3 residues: CASSPTGVLLETQYF. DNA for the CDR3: TGTGCCAGCAGCCCCACGGGGGTCCTCTTAGAGACCCAGTACTTC.